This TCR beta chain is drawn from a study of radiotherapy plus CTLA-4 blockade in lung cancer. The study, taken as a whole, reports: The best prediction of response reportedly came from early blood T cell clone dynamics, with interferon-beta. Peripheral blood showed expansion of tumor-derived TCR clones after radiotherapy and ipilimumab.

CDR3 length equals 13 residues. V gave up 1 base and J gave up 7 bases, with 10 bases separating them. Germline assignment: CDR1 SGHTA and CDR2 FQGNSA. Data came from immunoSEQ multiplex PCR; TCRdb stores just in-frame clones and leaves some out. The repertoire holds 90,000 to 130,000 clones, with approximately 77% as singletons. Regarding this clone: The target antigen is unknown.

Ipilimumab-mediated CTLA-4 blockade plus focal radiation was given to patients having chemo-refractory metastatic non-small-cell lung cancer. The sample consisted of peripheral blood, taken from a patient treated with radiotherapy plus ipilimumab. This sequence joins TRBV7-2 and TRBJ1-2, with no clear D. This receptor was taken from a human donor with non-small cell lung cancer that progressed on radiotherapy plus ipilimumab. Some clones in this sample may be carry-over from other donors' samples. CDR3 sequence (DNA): TGTGCCAGCAGCTTAGAGAGACGTGGTGGCTACACCTTC. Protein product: CASSLERRGGYTF.